The entry that follows covers one TCR beta chain sequence. Its specific antigen is unknown. It has no much larger one-base neighbor in the sample; base qualities were not kept. This entry comes from a study of blood T cell repertoires in COVID-19 (dated by TCRdb to about 2020). Some background on the complete study: Collaborator samples came from the United States, Italy and Spain and covered acute and convalescent phases of COVID-19. The prospective study material was composed of cDNA or gDNA derived from T cells, B-cell-depleted T cells, or PBMCs. The dataset comprised deeply sampled blood TCRbeta repertoires from subjects exposed to, actively infected with, or recovered from COVID-19. The repertoires were released in a freely available public database intended as a resource for research on the immune response to SARS-CoV-2. The samples were drawn from the first 160 participants of the ongoing ImmuneRACE study and from about 1,200 subjects provided by 6 global collaborators. The sample metadata nearly always contained a de-identified subject ID, COVID-19 status, age in years and sex. HLA class I and class II types, where available, came from metadata supplied by the sample provider rather than from assay-based typing.

TCRbeta CDR3 regions were amplified from genomic DNA by means of the immunoSEQ Assay, a bias-controlled multiplex PCR. The paper's data handling went like this. Within the assay, amplification of reference gene primers was used to estimate how many nucleated cells each sample contained. To quantify the absolute abundance of each unique TCRbeta CDR3 rearrangement, sequence reads were collapsed and filtered. For each sample, productive Simpson clonality was calculated as the square root of Simpson's diversity index across productive rearrangements. Sourced from immuneACCESS, this table was stored by TCRdb with only in-frame sequences that have V and J called. A share of the clones is absent; for the studies checked, an unresolved V gene accounts for under half, and the remainder has no known explanation. V and J calls plus clone size are reproduced from that table; the DNA served to infer D and trimming. Across this sample there are 200,000 to 250,000 clones, with 70% to 90% seen only once. Jointly, the top ten make up about 7.1% of the sample.

Each collaborating institution followed its own protocols to collect whole blood in K2EDTA tubes. For TCRbeta analysis, collaborators shipped samples as frozen whole blood, isolated PBMCs, or DNA extracted from either of those sample types. The CDR3 holds 14 amino acids from the cysteine to the phenylalanine. The sequence is cut down to CDR3 DNA, 42 bases in frame from base 1. In the germline V gene, CDR1 corresponds to SGHRS and CDR2 to YFSETQ. Between the V and J ends, shortened by 3 bases and 1 base respectively, the junction contains 10 bases. Study-level results and caveats: The amount of clinical and demographic metadata varied by source and participant and was provided uncurated.

This TCR was sampled from a woman in her 70s with active or convalescent COVID-19. Sequencing used peripheral blood. In this chain, TRBV5-1 is recombined with TRBJ1-1, with no reliable assignment of the D segment. The nucleotide sequence reads as follows: TGCGCCAGCAGCTCGCGGGCCCCGAACACTGAAGCTTTCTTT. The resulting protein is CASSSRAPNTEAFF.